The clone carrying this T cell receptor beta chain was counted only a few times. What it binds is unknown. Unique molecular identifiers tagged the TCR beta cDNA libraries. TCRdb recomputed calls from the PCR reads with MiXCR, one row per CDR3 protein. The table has roughly 650,000 distinct CDR3 sequences, over 45% seen once. This entry is derived from a study of post-analysis software for immune sequencing data. Turning to the study itself: Disease trajectories encompassed relapsing-remitting, secondary progressive and progressive-relapsing multiple sclerosis. Study findings and constraints: Strong co-clustering by F measure linked samples that shared a preparation batch. Five TRBV segments, TRBV5-6, TRBV5-1 and TRBV20-1 among them, were found more frequent in patients than controls.

The CDR3 runs 16 residues. V was clipped by 0 bases and J by 1 base; unmatched bases: 5. Germline V gene lookup returns CDR1 SGHDT and CDR2 YYEEEE. The sample consisted of blood. The chain has TRBV5-6 and TRBJ2-5; TRBD1 matches 8 bases. The source is a girl aged 2-10 years with multiple sclerosis. CDR3 in DNA: TGTGCCAGCAGCTTGGGACAGGGGATTGGCCAAGAGACCCAGTACTTC. Its translation is CASSLGQGIGQETQYF.